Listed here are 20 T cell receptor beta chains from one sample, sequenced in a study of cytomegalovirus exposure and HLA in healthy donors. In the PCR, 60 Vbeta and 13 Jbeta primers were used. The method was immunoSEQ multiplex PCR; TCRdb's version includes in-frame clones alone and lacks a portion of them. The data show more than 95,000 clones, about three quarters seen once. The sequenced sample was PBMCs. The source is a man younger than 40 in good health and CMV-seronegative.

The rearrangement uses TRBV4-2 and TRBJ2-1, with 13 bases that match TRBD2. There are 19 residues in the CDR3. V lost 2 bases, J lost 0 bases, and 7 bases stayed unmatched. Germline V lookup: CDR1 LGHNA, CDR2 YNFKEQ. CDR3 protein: CASSQKGTSGESSYNEQFF. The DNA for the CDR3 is TGTGCCAGCAGCCAAAAAGGGACTAGCGGGGAAAGCTCCTACAATGAGCAGTTCTTC.

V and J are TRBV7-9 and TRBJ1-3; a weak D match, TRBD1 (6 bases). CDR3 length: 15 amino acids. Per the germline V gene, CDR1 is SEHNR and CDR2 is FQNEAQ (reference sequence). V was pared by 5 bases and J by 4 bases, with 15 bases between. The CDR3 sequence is CASSNYREFGNTIYF. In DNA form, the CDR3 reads TGTGCCAGCAGCAACTACAGGGAATTCGGAAACACCATATATTTT.

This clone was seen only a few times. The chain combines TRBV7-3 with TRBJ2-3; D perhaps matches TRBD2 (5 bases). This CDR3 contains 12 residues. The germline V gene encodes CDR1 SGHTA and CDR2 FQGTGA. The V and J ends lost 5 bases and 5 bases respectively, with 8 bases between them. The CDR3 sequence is CASSTAGDTQYF. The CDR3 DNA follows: TGTGCCAGCAGCACGGCGGGAGATACGCAGTATTTT.

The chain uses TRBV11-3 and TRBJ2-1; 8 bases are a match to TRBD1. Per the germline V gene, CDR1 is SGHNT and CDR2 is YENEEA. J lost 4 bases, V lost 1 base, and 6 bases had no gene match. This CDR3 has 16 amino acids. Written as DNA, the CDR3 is TGTGCCAGCAGCTTAGGTCAGGGGGCGCGGTACAATGAGCAGTTCTTC. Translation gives CASSLGQGARYNEQFF.

CDR3 sequence (DNA): TGTGCCAGCAGCTTAGCGCTTCCAGGATTCACAGATACGCAGTATTTT. Encoded protein: CASSLALPGFTDTQYF. The chain carries TRBV7-8 and TRBJ2-3; D is unclear. The CDR3 totals 16 residues. V was trimmed by 0 bases and J by 2 bases, leaving 12 bases between them. CDR1 is SGHVS and CDR2 is FQNEAQ in the germline V gene.

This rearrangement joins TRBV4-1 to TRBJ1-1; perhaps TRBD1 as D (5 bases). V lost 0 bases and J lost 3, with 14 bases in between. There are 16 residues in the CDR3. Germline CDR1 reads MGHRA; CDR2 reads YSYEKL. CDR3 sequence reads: CASSQDFRGGYTEAFF. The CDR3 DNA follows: TGCGCCAGCAGCCAAGATTTCCGCGGGGGGTACACTGAAGCTTTCTTT.

This CDR3 is CASSLSRRDSRSNYGYTF. The CDR3 bases are TGTGCCAGCAGTCTCTCCAGAAGGGACAGCCGATCTAACTATGGCTACACCTTC. The chain joins TRBV28 to TRBJ1-2; TRBD1 matches 7 bases. J lost 0 bases, V lost 5 bases, and 15 bases had no gene match. The germline gives CDR1 MDHEN, CDR2 SYDVKM. The CDR3 covers 18 residues.

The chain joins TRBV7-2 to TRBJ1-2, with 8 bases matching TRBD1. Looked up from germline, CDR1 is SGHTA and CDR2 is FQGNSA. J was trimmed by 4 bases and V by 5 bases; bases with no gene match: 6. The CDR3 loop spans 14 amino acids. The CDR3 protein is CASSDRTGIYGYTF. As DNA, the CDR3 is TGTGCCAGCAGCGACAGGACAGGGATCTATGGCTACACCTTC.

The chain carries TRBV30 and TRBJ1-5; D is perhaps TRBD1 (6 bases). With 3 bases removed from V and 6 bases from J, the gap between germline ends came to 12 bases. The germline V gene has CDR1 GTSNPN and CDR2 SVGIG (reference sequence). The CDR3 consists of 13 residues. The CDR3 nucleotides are TGTGCCTGGAGCGCACAGGGATTTCAGCCCCAGCATTTT. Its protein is CAWSAQGFQPQHF.

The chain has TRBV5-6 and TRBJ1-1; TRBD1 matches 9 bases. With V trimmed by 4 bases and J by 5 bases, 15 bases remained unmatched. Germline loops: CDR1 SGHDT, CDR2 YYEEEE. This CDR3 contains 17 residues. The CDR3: CASSIGTGTMFGTEAFF. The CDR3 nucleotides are TGTGCCAGCAGCATTGGGACAGGGACAATGTTCGGTACTGAAGCTTTCTTT. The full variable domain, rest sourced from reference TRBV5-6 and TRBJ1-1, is DAGVTQSPTHLIKTRGQQVTLRCSPKSGHDTVSWYQQALGQGPQFIFQYYEEEERQRGNFPDRFSGHQFPNYSSELNVNALLLGDSALYLCASSIGTGTMFGTEAFFGQGTRLTVV.

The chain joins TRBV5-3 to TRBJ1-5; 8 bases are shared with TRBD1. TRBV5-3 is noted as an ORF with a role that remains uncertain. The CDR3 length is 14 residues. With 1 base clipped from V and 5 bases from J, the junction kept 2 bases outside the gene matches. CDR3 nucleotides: TGTGCCAGAAGCTTGTACAGGGGGGATCAGCCCCAGCATTTT. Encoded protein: CARSLYRGDQPQHF.

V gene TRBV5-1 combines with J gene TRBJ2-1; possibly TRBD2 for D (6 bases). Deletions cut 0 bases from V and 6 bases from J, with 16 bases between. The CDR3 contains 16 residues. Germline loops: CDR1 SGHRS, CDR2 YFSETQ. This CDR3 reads CASSLEGRQLGNEQFF. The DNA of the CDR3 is TGCGCCAGCAGCTTGGAGGGGAGGCAATTAGGCAATGAGCAGTTCTTC.

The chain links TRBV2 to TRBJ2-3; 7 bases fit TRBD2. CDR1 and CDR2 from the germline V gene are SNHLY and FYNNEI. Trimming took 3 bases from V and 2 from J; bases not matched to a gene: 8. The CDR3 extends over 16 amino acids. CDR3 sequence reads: CASSEWAGDFTDTQYF. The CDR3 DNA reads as TGTGCCAGCAGTGAGTGGGCGGGGGATTTCACAGATACGCAGTATTTT.

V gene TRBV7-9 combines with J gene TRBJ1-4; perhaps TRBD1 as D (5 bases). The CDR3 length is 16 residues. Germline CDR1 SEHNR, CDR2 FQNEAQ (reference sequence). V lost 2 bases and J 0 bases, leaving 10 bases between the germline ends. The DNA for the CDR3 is TGTGCCAGCAGCTTACGACAGCTATCAACTAATGAAAAACTGTTTTTT. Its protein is CASSLRQLSTNEKLFF.

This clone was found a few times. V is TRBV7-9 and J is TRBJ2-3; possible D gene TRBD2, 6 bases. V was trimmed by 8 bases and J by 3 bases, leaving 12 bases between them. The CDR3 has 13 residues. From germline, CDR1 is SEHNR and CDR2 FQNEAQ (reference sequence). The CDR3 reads CASYSGVTDTQYF. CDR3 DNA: TGTGCCAGCTACTCGGGGGTAACAGATACGCAGTATTTT.

The CDR3 sequence is CASSQVNKPGLSYYEQYF. The DNA for the CDR3 is TGCGCCAGCAGCCAAGTGAATAAACCGGGACTATCCTACTACGAGCAGTACTTC. V and J are TRBV4-1 and TRBJ2-7; the match to TRBD2 covers 7 bases. V gave up 1 base and J gave up 3 bases; unmatched junction bases: 15. There are 18 residues in the CDR3. Germline loops: CDR1 MGHRA, CDR2 YSYEKL.

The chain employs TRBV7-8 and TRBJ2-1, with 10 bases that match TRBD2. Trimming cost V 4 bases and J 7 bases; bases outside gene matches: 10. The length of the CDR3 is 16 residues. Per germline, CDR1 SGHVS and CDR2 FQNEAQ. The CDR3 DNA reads TGTGCCAGCAGCTCCTTAAGCGGGGGGGCCATGAATGAGCAGTTCTTC. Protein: CASSSLSGGAMNEQFF.

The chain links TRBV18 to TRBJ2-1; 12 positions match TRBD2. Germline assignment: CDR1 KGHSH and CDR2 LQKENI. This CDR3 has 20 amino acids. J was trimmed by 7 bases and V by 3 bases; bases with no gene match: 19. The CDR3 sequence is CASSPTLGLAGGKNRNEQFF. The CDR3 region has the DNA TGTGCCAGCTCACCGACCCTCGGCCTAGCGGGGGGGAAGAATCGAAATGAGCAGTTCTTC.

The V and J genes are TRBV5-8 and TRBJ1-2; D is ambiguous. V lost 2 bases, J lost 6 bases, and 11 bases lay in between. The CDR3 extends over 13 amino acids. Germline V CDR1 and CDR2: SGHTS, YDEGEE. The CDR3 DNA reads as TGTGCCAGCAGCTTCAAACGTACTCATGGCTACACCTTC. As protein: CASSFKRTHGYTF. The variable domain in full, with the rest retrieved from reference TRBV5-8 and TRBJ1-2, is EAGVTQSPTHLIKTRGQQATLRCSPISGHTSVYWYQQALGLGLQFLLWYDEGEERNRGNFPPRFSGRQFPNYSSELNVNALELEDSALYLCASSFKRTHGYTFGSGTRLTVV.

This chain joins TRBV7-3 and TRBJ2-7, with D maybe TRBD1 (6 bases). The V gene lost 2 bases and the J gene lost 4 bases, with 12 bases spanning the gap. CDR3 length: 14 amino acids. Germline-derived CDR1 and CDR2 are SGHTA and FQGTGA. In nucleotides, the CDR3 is TGTGCCAGCAGCTTAGGTGGCAGGGGATACGAGCAGTACTTC. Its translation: CASSLGGRGYEQYF.